This T cell receptor (beta chain) was obtained from a study of CD8 T cells in ankylosing spondylitis. CDR3 length: 13 amino acids. The ends lost 2 bases at V and 12 bases at J; junction bases unmatched: 7. Study-level results: Matched ankylosing spondylitis synovial fluid reportedly showed significant enrichment of disease-linked clones. It appeared that ankylosing spondylitis blood was characterized by a TCR beta motif of several highly homologous variants.

TCRdb reprocessed the 5' RACE reads with MiXCR, giving one entry per CDR3 protein. The repertoire includes about 240,000 distinct CDR3 sequences, around 7.8% of them detected once, and approximately 6.3% sits in the top ten. This clonotype was counted a few times. The antigen remains undetermined. This clonotype was sampled from a male donor with ankylosing spondylitis or in good health (not recorded which). Sequencing input: blood, either unsorted or a sorted T cell fraction (not recorded which). This sequence joins TRBV12-3 or TRBV12-4 and TRBJ2-1; TRBD2 aligns across 7 bases. This CDR3 reads CASSLNGGGGQFF. The CDR3 region has the DNA TGTGCCAGCAGTTTAAACGGCGGCGGGGGGCAGTTCTTC.